What follows describes a single T cell receptor beta chain. Its cognate antigen is unknown. The sample originates from a study of T cell responses to AZD1222 COVID-19 vaccine. The overall study: Pooled samples include second doses given at about 4 or 12 weeks. Regarding the study as a whole: Dominant at 160-218 and 743-854, vaccine-associated CD4 TCRs also spanned spike. Seropositivity was recorded at baseline in only five to seven AZD1222 recipients. Clonal diversity was possibly underestimated; the donors were predominantly white British and more often female.

Trimming stripped 7 bases from V and 4 bases from J, with 11 bases between. The CDR3 has 13 residues. The germline V gene has CDR1 MNHEY and CDR2 SVGAGI. Method: immunoSEQ multiplex PCR; TCRdb's copy keeps in-frame clones and lacks some. The sample lists around 130,000 clones, 80% to 95% occurring once. This sequence joins TRBV6-5 and TRBJ1-3; tentative D call: TRBD1 (6 bases). The sequence came from an adult in good health. The sequenced sample was peripheral blood, obtained on day 0 of AZD1222 vaccination. The CDR3, as DNA: TGTGCCAGCACCGGACAGATCGGAAACACCATATATTTT. It encodes CASTGQIGNTIYF.